The 4 T cell receptor beta chains in this list originate from one sample, sequenced in a study of Graves' ophthalmopathy and Graves' hyperthyroidism. TCR beta CDR3 amplification used RNA transcripts. Second-round multiplex PCR came after a first-round RT-PCR that employed HTBI primers. TCRdb reanalysed the multiplex PCR reads using MiXCR and keeps one entry per CDR3 protein. This sample has about 550,000 distinct CDR3 sequences; under 45% occur once, and the top ten carry about 4.1%. The sequencing input was peripheral blood or thyroid tissue (not recorded which). The receptors stem from an adult man with Graves' hyperthyroidism.

This clonotype came up many times. The genes are TRBV2 and TRBJ1-2; D unclear. CDR3 length: 13 residues. The V end was cut by 8 bases, the J end by 0 bases, with 10 bases between. Germline values: CDR1 SNHLY, CDR2 FYNNEI. The CDR3 region is CASRQPANYGYTF. DNA of the CDR3: TGTGCCAGCCGGCAGCCAGCTAACTATGGCTACACCTTC. The whole variable domain, filled in from reference TRBV2 and TRBJ1-2, reads EPEVTQTPSHQVTQMGQEVILRCVPISNHLYFYWYRQILGQKVEFLVSFYNNEISEKSEIFDDQFSVERPDGSNFTLKIRSTKLEDSAMYFCASRQPANYGYTFGSGTRLTVV.

There are many counts of this clonotype. The CDR3 protein is CASSTSGVLNYGYTF. The CDR3 bases are TGTGCCAGCAGCACCTCAGGGGTGCTGAACTATGGCTACACCTTC. The rearrangement joins TRBV12-3 or TRBV12-4 to TRBJ1-2; a possible D gene is TRBD1 (6 bases). Trimming cost V 6 bases and J 2 bases, with 16 bases left between them. This CDR3 contains 15 residues.

The chain is built from TRBV19 and TRBJ1-3; D remains unclear. V was pared by 3 bases and J by 2 bases, with 8 bases between. There are 14 residues in the CDR3. Germline loops: CDR1 LNHDA, CDR2 SQIVND (reference sequence). The CDR3 bases are TGTGCCAGTAGTATCAACGGGGCTGGAAACACCATATATTTT. This translates into CASSINGAGNTIYF.

This clonotype was seen ten or more times. J is TRBJ2-5 and V is TRBV7-8, with D perhaps matching TRBD2 (6 bases). Trimming stripped 7 bases from V and 2 bases from J, with 11 bases between. CDR3 length: 13 amino acids. Germline CDR1 SGHVS, CDR2 FQNEAQ. The DNA of the CDR3 is TGTGCCAGCACGACCGGGAGACAAGAGACCCAGTACTTC. Its translation: CASTTGRQETQYF.